A single sample gave rise to the 25 T cell receptor beta chains below, sequenced in a study of T-cell memory formation after mild COVID-19. TCRdb reprocessed the 5' RACE reads via MiXCR and lists one record per CDR3 protein. The data contain 350,000 to 400,000 distinct CDR3 sequences, under 25% of them singletons. The sequencing input was PBMCs or a T cell subset sorted from them (not recorded which). Every receptor here comes from an adult woman who had mild COVID-19 (a few samples of this study predate the infection). Cell type and time point are not known.

V is TRBV9 and J is TRBJ2-5; 9 nucleotides match TRBD2. The germline V gene has CDR1 SGDLS and CDR2 YYNGEE. The CDR3 consists of 17 residues. The V gene end was trimmed by 4 bases and the J gene end by 4 bases; junction bases not matched to a gene: 14. The CDR3 DNA reads TGTGCCAGCAGCCCTGGAGTGGGTAGCGGGAGCATAGAGACCCAGTACTTC. This codes for CASSPGVGSGSIETQYF.

The J gene is TRBJ2-3, the V gene TRBV19; TRBD2 agrees at 7 bases. The CDR3 is 15 residues long. The V segment lost 6 bases and the J segment 2 bases; nucleotides outside the gene matches: 8. Germline V gene lookup returns CDR1 LNHDA and CDR2 SQIVND (reference sequence). The CDR3 DNA reads TGTGCCAGTAGGGACTATGGGGGGGACACAGATACGCAGTATTTT. Its protein is CASRDYGGDTDTQYF.

This clonotype was detected only a few times. The chain couples TRBV5-6 to TRBJ2-2; D is perhaps TRBD2 (5 bases). This CDR3 contains 13 residues. Germline V gene data show CDR1 as SGHDT and CDR2 as YYEEEE. The V gene lost 4 bases and the J gene lost 9 bases, with 13 bases spanning the gap. The CDR3: CASSPGLARELFF. Written as DNA, the CDR3 is TGTGCCAGCAGCCCCGGACTGGCTCGGGAGCTGTTTTTT.

The V gene is TRBV29-1, the J gene TRBJ2-7, with a possible D match to TRBD1 (6 bases). V dropped 4 bases and J dropped 5 bases, with 18 bases sitting between them. The CDR3 is 14 amino acids. Germline CDR1 SQVTM, CDR2 ANQGSEA. The CDR3 loop reads CSVGRRGEGDEQYF. For the CDR3, the DNA is TGCAGCGTTGGTCGCAGGGGCGAGGGGGACGAGCAGTACTTC.

The chain has TRBV5-1 and TRBJ1-5; no clear D gene. There are 15 residues in the CDR3. The germline V gene has CDR1 SGHRS and CDR2 YFSETQ. V was trimmed by 0 bases and J by 6 bases, leaving 13 bases between them. The CDR3 sequence: CASSLDLGRSQPQHF. CDR3 nucleotides: TGCGCCAGCAGCTTGGATCTAGGGCGTAGTCAGCCCCAGCATTTT.

The rearrangement links TRBV20-1 to TRBJ2-3, with D hard to call. Trimming removed 5 bases from V and 1 base from J, with 10 bases in between. The V gene's germline CDR1 is DFQATT and CDR2 SNEGSKA (reference sequence). This CDR3 comprises 13 residues. The CDR3, as DNA: TGCAGTGCTCCTAACCCCGGCACAGATACGCAGTATTTT. It translates to CSAPNPGTDTQYF.

This clonotype was observed many times. The V call is TRBV7-6, the J call TRBJ1-5; D remains unclear. CDR1 and CDR2 from the germline V gene are SGHVS and FNYEAQ. V was trimmed by 2 bases and J by 0 bases, leaving 14 bases between them. The CDR3 length is 17 residues. The CDR3 bases are TGTGCCAGCAGCTTATCACAACCAGGATTTAGCAATCAGCCCCAGCATTTT. Translation: CASSLSQPGFSNQPQHF.

This clonotype was found a few times. This chain joins TRBV15 and TRBJ2-1; either TRBD1 or TRBD2 may fit D (5 bases each). This CDR3 has 14 amino acids. The V gene lost 2 bases and the J gene lost 4 bases, with 9 bases spanning the gap. Germline CDR1 reads LNHNV; CDR2 reads YYDKDF (reference sequence). CDR3 sequence: CATSRPEGYNEQFF. CDR3 nucleotides: TGTGCCACCAGCAGACCCGAGGGGTACAATGAGCAGTTCTTC.

The gene calls are TRBV9 and TRBJ1-2, with D uncertain. This CDR3 has 15 residues. Trimming removed 0 bases from V and 3 bases from J, with 12 bases in between. Per the germline V gene, CDR1 is SGDLS and CDR2 is YYNGEE. CDR3 nucleotides: TGTGCCAGCAGCGTAGAGCCTCTGAGAGACTATGGCTACACCTTC. It yields the protein CASSVEPLRDYGYTF.

In DNA, the CDR3 is TGTGCCAGCAGCGTCCAGGAGGACGATATTGGGGCTTTTGGACTTCGCTACACCTTC. It codes for CASSVQEDDIGAFGLRYTF. J is TRBJ1-2 and V is TRBV9; D is perhaps TRBD1 (5 bases). Trimming shortened V by 2 bases and J by 9 bases, and 32 bases separated the two germline ends. The CDR3 has 19 residues. Germline lookup yields CDR1 SGDLS and CDR2 YYNGEE.

The CDR3 loop is CASSQAQGGGYGYTF. As DNA, the CDR3 is TGCGCCAGCAGCCAAGCCCAAGGGGGGGGATATGGCTACACCTTC. The V gene is TRBV4-3, the J gene TRBJ1-2; tentatively, D is TRBD1 (6 bases). The CDR3 spans 15 residues. Trimming stripped 1 base from V and 5 bases from J, with 14 bases between. Germline lookup yields CDR1 LGHNA and CDR2 YSLEER.

This clonotype has ten or more counts. This rearrangement joins TRBV5-1 to TRBJ2-7; D may be TRBD2 (5 bases). Trimming shortened V by 3 bases and J by 3 bases, and 13 bases separated the two germline ends. The germline CDR1 and CDR2 sequences are SGHRS and YFSETQ. There are 14 residues in the CDR3. CDR3 in amino acids: CASSSEESDYEQYF. DNA of the CDR3: TGCGCCAGCAGCTCGGAGGAGTCGGACTACGAGCAGTACTTC.

The chain uses TRBV18 and TRBJ1-2; 9 nucleotides line up with TRBD1. Trimming cost V 2 bases and J 4 bases; bases outside gene matches: 5. The germline V gene encodes CDR1 KGHSH and CDR2 LQKENI. The length of the CDR3 is 15 residues. CDR3 protein: CASSPTLDRGYGYTF. CDR3 sequence (DNA): TGTGCCAGCTCACCAACCTTGGACAGGGGCTATGGCTACACCTTC. The full variable domain, with the rest looked up from reference TRBV18 and TRBJ1-2, is NAGVMQNPRHLVRRRGQEARLRCSPMKGHSHVYWYRQLPEEGLKFMVYLQKENIIDESGMPKERFSAEFPKEGPSILRIQQVVRGDSAAYFCASSPTLDRGYGYTFGSGTRLTVV.

This clonotype has more than one count but fewer than ten. The V call is TRBV7-9, the J call TRBJ1-2; TRBD1 is a possible D gene (6 bases). The length of the CDR3 is 13 residues. Between the trimmed V and J ends, which lost 1 base and 8 bases, there was a span of 11 bases. Germline V gives CDR1 SEHNR, CDR2 FQNEAQ (reference sequence). CDR3 residues: CASSLGQVEGYTF. The CDR3 DNA is TGTGCCAGCAGCTTAGGACAGGTGGAAGGCTACACCTTC.

The chain is built from TRBV19 and TRBJ1-5; D call uncertain. The CDR3 is 13 amino acids. In germline, CDR1 is LNHDA, CDR2 SQIVND (reference sequence). Between the trimmed V and J ends, which lost 8 bases and 5 bases, there was a span of 13 bases. CDR3 nucleotide sequence: TGTGCCAGTGGGGTTTTGGTAGATCAGCCCCAGCATTTT. As protein: CASGVLVDQPQHF.

The sample holds a few counts of this clonotype. The chain is built from TRBV18 and TRBJ2-1, with 8 positions matching TRBD2. The CDR3 length is 14 residues. Germline V CDR1 and CDR2: KGHSH, LQKENI. J was trimmed by 9 bases and V by 5 bases; bases with no gene match: 9. For the CDR3, the DNA is TGTGCCAGCTCATATGTGGCGGGAGGACTTGAGCAGTTCTTC. Translation gives CASSYVAGGLEQFF.

This chain connects TRBV2 to TRBJ2-1; TRBD1 is a possible D gene (6 bases). This CDR3 comprises 12 residues. The V gene's germline CDR1 is SNHLY and CDR2 FYNNEI. V dropped 4 bases and J dropped 8 bases, with 9 bases sitting between them. CDR3 sequence (DNA): TGTGCCAGCAGTGTGGGGGCGTATGAGCAGTTCTTC. It encodes CASSVGAYEQFF.

This clonotype was seen more than once but under ten times. V and J are TRBV29-1 and TRBJ2-1; D is unresolved. CDR3 length equals 14 residues. V was pared by 3 bases and J by 0 bases, with 9 bases between. CDR1 and CDR2 from the germline V gene are SQVTM and ANQGSEA. CDR3 sequence: CSVDGKSSYNEQFF. DNA of the CDR3: TGCAGCGTTGATGGCAAAAGCTCCTACAATGAGCAGTTCTTC.

This clonotype was seen more than once but under ten times. V usage is TRBV7-9 and J usage is TRBJ2-1; TRBD2 matches at 14 bases. This CDR3 spans 15 amino acids. From germline, CDR1 is SEHNR and CDR2 FQNEAQ (reference sequence). With V trimmed by 7 bases and J by 5 bases, 4 bases remained unmatched. CDR3 bases: TGTGCCAGCATGAGACTAGCGGGAGGGAACAATGAGCAGTTCTTC. This codes for CASMRLAGGNNEQFF.

This clonotype was observed a few times. The rearrangement uses TRBV27 and TRBJ2-4; D gene ambiguous. The V gene's germline CDR1 is MNHEY and CDR2 SMNVEV (reference sequence). Trimming stripped 5 bases from V and 3 bases from J, with 14 bases between. The CDR3 covers 15 residues. The DNA for the CDR3 is TGTGCCAGCAGTCCGGCACGGCCGGGCAAAAACATTCAGTACTTC. This codes for CASSPARPGKNIQYF.

This clonotype was seen more than once but under ten times. V is TRBV7-9 and J is TRBJ1-1; D not certain. The CDR3 is 14 residues long. V was trimmed by 8 bases and J by 1 base, leaving 14 bases between them. Germline values: CDR1 SEHNR, CDR2 FQNEAQ (reference sequence). CDR3 in amino acids: CASEVGRGNTEAFF. The DNA for the CDR3 is TGTGCCAGCGAAGTGGGAAGAGGGAACACTGAAGCTTTCTTT.

The chain employs TRBV4-1 and TRBJ2-5; the match to TRBD2 covers 9 bases. The V gene end was trimmed by 0 bases and the J gene end by 5 bases; junction bases not matched to a gene: 7. Germline loops: CDR1 MGHRA, CDR2 YSYEKL. This CDR3 comprises 16 residues. This CDR3 reads CASSQEVAGAFETQYF. The CDR3 nucleotides are TGCGCCAGCAGCCAAGAAGTAGCGGGGGCGTTTGAGACCCAGTACTTC.

DNA of the CDR3: TGTGCCAGCTCACCACGGGCAGGTCGTAACTATGGCTACACCTTC. This gives the protein CASSPRAGRNYGYTF. The V and J genes are TRBV18 and TRBJ1-2; D call uncertain. The CDR3 consists of 15 residues. Germline CDR1 and CDR2: KGHSH and LQKENI. Trimming removed 1 base from V and 1 base from J, with 10 bases in between.

The chain couples TRBV7-3 to TRBJ2-2, with 9 bases lining up with TRBD2. The germline V gene has CDR1 SGHTA and CDR2 FQGTGA. After removal of 5 bases from V and 8 bases from J, the junction contained 12 bases not matched to a gene. CDR3 length equals 16 residues. CDR3: CASSHGTGLASGELFF. CDR3 sequence (DNA): TGTGCCAGCAGCCACGGCACGGGACTAGCATCTGGGGAGCTGTTTTTT.

The chain couples TRBV10-3 to TRBJ1-1; the match to TRBD1 covers 11 bases. V shed 4 bases and J 5 bases; nucleotides not matched to a gene: 12. This CDR3 has 17 residues. Germline CDR1 ENHRY, CDR2 SYGVKD. In DNA, the CDR3 is TGTGCCATCAGTGTGTTTGGACAGGGGGCGCAGACAACTGAAGCTTTCTTT. This sequence encodes CAISVFGQGAQTTEAFF.